This TCR beta chain was sequenced for a study of shared clonotypes between healthy human individuals (dated by TCRdb to between 2020 and 2021). Background on the whole study: The cohort comprised two women and a few men aged 18 to 49 years. For each donor, CD4 naive and CD4 memory were each run on three plates, CD8 naive on two plates, and CD8 memory on one plate. To estimate repertoire size and how much clonotype sharing occurs between individuals, the study deeply sequenced the blood TCR repertoires of several healthy adults. Libraries were prepared and TCR repertoires were sequenced by different laboratories using diverse techniques, in order to increase sequencing depth and limit assay-specific biases. Leukapheresis yielded between about 0.8 and 8.9 billion PBMCs per donor. Summary of the overall study and its limitations: Pairwise subsampling led to the expectation that sequencing depth would affect the degree of clonotype sharing among donors. Clonotypes shared by all four sorted-subset donors showed higher generation probabilities than non-shared clonotypes. Even with the large sequencing depth, rarefaction of the sorted-subset datasets indicated that sequencing was incomplete. Sampling was limited to blood, and TCR repertoires in tissue likely differ from TCR repertoires in blood. Estimated clonotype richness was generally larger for naive than for memory subsets. Because the study included only a small number of donors, the genetic and exposure-history diversity represented was limited. Sharing across a handful of donors was observed for approximately 5% of naive CD4, around 3.5% of naive CD8, 2.3% of memory CD4, and 0.4% of memory CD8 clonotypes.

Healthy HIV-negative adults with no recently reported acute infections or vaccinations were included as donors. Every donor was a Caucasian adult residing in Nashville, Tennessee, USA. CD4+ T cells were enriched through magnetic negative selection, after which naive cells were positively selected on CD45RA and the remaining negative fraction served as the memory subset. After blood collection by leukapheresis, PBMCs were isolated using Ficoll-Histopaque density gradient centrifugation and then cryopreserved in the vapor phase of liquid nitrogen. Analytical flow cytometry was used to check the purity and quantity of each magnetically sorted T cell population. Genomic DNA was isolated from each sorted fraction and quantified by UV absorbance on a Nanodrop 2000c. Regarding this clone: The antigen this receptor binds is unknown. Base qualities were left out, and no much larger clone turns up one base away.

Inclusive of the bounding cysteine and phenylalanine, the CDR3 is 16 residues long. Only the CDR3 part of the read is kept: 48 bases, read in frame from the first base. V and J are trimmed by 2 bases and 7 bases, and the gene matches miss 11 bases of the junction. Per the germline V gene (reference sequence), MNHEY is the CDR1 and SMNVEV is the CDR2. Using the deep immunoSEQ assay, TCR CDR3 regions were amplified from genomic DNA by multiplex PCR. For each cell subset, the extracted genomic DNA was distributed evenly across all wells of several immunoSEQ 96-well plates, and each plate served as one replicate. For sorted subsets, approximately 0.2 ug of genomic DNA, equivalent to 25,000 to 30,000 T cell genomes, went into each replicate PCR. The purified libraries were quantified using a Qubit 3.0 fluorometer, sized with a Bioanalyzer 2100, and then quantified again using the KAPA Library Quantification kit. Each immunoSEQ 96-well plate was sequenced on its own single-read 150-cycle Illumina NextSeq 550 flow cell. On the study's bioinformatics: Because only junctional sequences without quality scores were contained in the immunoSEQ output, filtering matching that applied to full-length reads could not be performed. Sequences were annotated with PyIR, a Python wrapper for IgBLAST v1.9, and V/J genes and CDR3 were assigned using IMGT germline references. Any read was removed if the V/J assignment was weak (E-value above 1e-6), the CDR3 was missing, or the read contained stop codons, out-of-frame junctions, or ambiguous translated residues. A V3J clonotype was defined by an identical inferred V gene, J gene, and CDR3 amino acid sequence. Percentage overlap between repertoires was calculated by dividing the number of shared unique clonotypes by the size of the smaller repertoire. RTK rarefaction, the Chao1 estimator, and Recon v2.1 estimates of unobserved clonotypes were used to assess repertoire richness. Generation probabilities were computed with OLGA for all TCRbeta clonotypes obtained by the gDNA method from a few donors. TCRdb mirrors the immuneACCESS table, restricted to in-frame sequences. Some clones are absent from its copies; in checked studies, under half trace to an unresolved V gene, and the reason for the others is unknown. V and J calls and clone size follow that table, whereas D and trimming were derived from the DNA. Recorded for this sample are 230,000 or so clones; 60% to 80% of them occurred a single time. The leading ten clones occupy around 10% of the sample.

The clonotype comes from a man aged 25-45 years in good health. The specimen was memory CD4+ T cells sorted from blood. Sample cell subset or site, as interpreted from the label and publication: CD45RA-negative fraction. This chain is built from TRBV27 and TRBJ2-3, and 8 junctional nucleotides match TRBD1. CDR3 sequence: CASSLSTGGSTHTQYF. The base sequence is TGTGCCAGCAGTTTAAGTACAGGGGGTAGCACGCATACGCAGTATTTT.